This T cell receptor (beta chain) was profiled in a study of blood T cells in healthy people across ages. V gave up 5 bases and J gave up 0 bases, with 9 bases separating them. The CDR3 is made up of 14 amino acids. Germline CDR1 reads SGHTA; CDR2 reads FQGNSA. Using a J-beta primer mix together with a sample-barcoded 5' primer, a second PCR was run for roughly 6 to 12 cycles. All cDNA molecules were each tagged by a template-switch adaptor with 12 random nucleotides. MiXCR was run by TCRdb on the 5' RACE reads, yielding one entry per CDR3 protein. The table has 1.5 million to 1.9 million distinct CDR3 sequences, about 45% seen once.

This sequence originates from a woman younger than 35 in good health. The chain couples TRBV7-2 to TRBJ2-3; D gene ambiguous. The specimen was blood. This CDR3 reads CASSGNHSTDTQYF. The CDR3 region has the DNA TGTGCCAGCAGCGGTAACCATAGCACAGATACGCAGTATTTT.